The rows below give T cell receptor beta chains drawn from one sample of a study of blood T cells in healthy people across ages. TCRdb redid the calling of the 5' RACE reads with MiXCR, one entry per CDR3 protein. In the table there are hundreds of thousands of distinct CDR3 sequences, around 49% of which are singletons. Sequencing input: blood. The receptors come from a woman in her sixties in good health. The CDR3 runs from the conserved cysteine through the conserved F or W. A D gene is named only where the DNA matches it firmly. Clone size is not always given. Where it is, it says once, few, many or a class for expanded clones.

>TRBJ2-5|NA|NA|TRBV4-3
TGCGCCAGCAGCCGGGCGGGGCAAGAGACCCGGTACTTC
CASSRAGQETRYF
>TRBJ2-7|TRBD1|NA|TRBV20-1
TGCAGTGCTTCCCCAGGGGGCGCCTACGAGCAGTACTTC
CSASPGGAYEQYF
>TRBJ2-1|NA|NA|TRBV7-2
TGTGCCAGCAGCTTAGTGCCCAGGGGTAATGAGCAGTTCTTC
CASSLVPRGNEQFF
>TRBJ1-4|TRBD1|NA|TRBV12-3/TRBV12-4
TGTGCCAGCAGTCTTACACTGACAGGGGGTGGCGAAAAACTGTTTTTT
CASSLTLTGGGEKLFF
>TRBJ2-7|TRBD2|few|TRBV20-1
TGCAGTGCTCTAACTAGCGGGGAGCAGTACTTC
CSALTSGEQYF
>TRBJ1-2|NA|NA|TRBV15
TGTGCCACCAGCAGAGGGGCAGGGCAGATCTCCTCTTATGGCTACACCTTC
CATSRGAGQISSYGYTF
>TRBJ2-5|NA|NA|TRBV30
TGTGCCTGGAGTGGGGGGGGCGGAGAGACCCAGTACTTC
CAWSGGGGETQYF
>TRBJ2-1|TRBD2|NA|TRBV29-1
TGCAGCGTTGGAGGCCCAAGCGGGAACAATGAGCAGTTCTTC
CSVGGPSGNNEQFF
>TRBJ2-7|TRBD2|NA|TRBV20-1
TGCAGTGCTAGTCCCATCAGACTAGCGGGAGGGCAGTACTTC
CSASPIRLAGGQYF
>TRBJ2-1|TRBD2|few|TRBV10-3
TGTGCCATCAGTGAATTGGCTAGCGGTAACAATGAGCAGTTCTTC
CAISELASGNNEQFF
>TRBJ2-2|TRBD1|few|TRBV12-3/TRBV12-4
TGTGCCAGCAGTTTTGGCGGGACAGGCACCGGGGAGCTGTTTTTT
CASSFGGTGTGELFF
>TRBJ1-6|NA|NA|TRBV4-3
TGCGCCAGCAGCCAAGATCGGTCTTCACCCCCCCACTTT
CASSQDRSSPPHF
>TRBJ2-1|TRBD2|NA|TRBV7-2
TGTGCCAGCAGCTTAGAGGGGGGACTAGTGGGAGGCAAGGAGCAGTTCTTC
CASSLEGGLVGGKEQFF
>TRBJ2-5|NA|few|TRBV4-3
TGCGCCAGCAGCCAAGATTGGAACTCAGGGGCGAAAGAGACCCAGTACTTC
CASSQDWNSGAKETQYF
>TRBJ2-1|NA|many|TRBV7-2
TGTGCCAGCAGCTTAGCTAGCGGCTACAATGAGCAGTTCTTC
CASSLASGYNEQFF
>TRBJ2-5|NA|NA|TRBV12-3/TRBV12-4
TGTGCCAGCAGACTGAGACAGGCCTCCTGGGGGACCCAGTACTTC
CASRLRQASWGTQYF
>TRBJ2-2|NA|NA|TRBV2
TGTGCCAGCGCGCTAGCAGCCAACACCGGGGAGCTGTTTTTT
CASALAANTGELFF
>TRBJ2-1|TRBD2|few|TRBV9
TGTGCCAGCAGCGGAACTAGCGGGGGTGAGCAGTTCTTC
CASSGTSGGEQFF
>TRBJ2-1|NA|NA|TRBV24-1
TGTGCCACCAGTGATTGGGGTAGCGGAAGCTCCTACAATGAGCAGTTCTTC
CATSDWGSGSSYNEQFF
>TRBJ2-7|TRBD1|NA|TRBV6-5
TGTGCCAGCAGACGAGGACAGGGTATCTACGAGCAGTACTTC
CASRRGQGIYEQYF
>TRBJ2-7|NA|NA|TRBV7-3
TGTGCCAGCAGCTTCACCCCGGGATACGAGCAGTACTTC
CASSFTPGYEQYF
>TRBJ2-3|TRBD1|NA|TRBV7-9
TGTGCCAGCAGCCCGGACAGGGGGAGACCTAGCACAGATACGCAGTATTTT
CASSPDRGRPSTDTQYF
>TRBJ2-4|NA|NA|TRBV4-3
TGCGCCAGCAGCCAAGAAAGACACTCAGGAAGCGGTCAGTACTTC
CASSQERHSGSGQYF
>TRBJ1-2|TRBD1|NA|TRBV5-1
TGCGCCAGCAGCCCGTCGACAGGGGAAAACTATGGCTACACCTTC
CASSPSTGENYGYTF
>TRBJ2-1|TRBD2|few|TRBV20-1
TGCAGTGCTAGAGATCCCACTAGCGGAATTTACAATGAGCAGTTCTTC
CSARDPTSGIYNEQFF
>TRBJ1-6|TRBD1|NA|TRBV13
TGTGCCAGCAGCCGAAGTGACGGGACAGGGATTTCACCCCTCCACTTT
CASSRSDGTGISPLHF
>TRBJ2-3|NA|NA|TRBV28
TGTGCCAGCAGTTCCCCGAGGAAGGCCACAGATACGCAGTATTTT
CASSSPRKATDTQYF
>TRBJ2-6|NA|many|TRBV5-5
TGTGCCAGCAGCTTGGGGACAGGACTATCGAAAGGGGCCAACGTCCTGACTTTC
CASSLGTGLSKGANVLTF
>TRBJ2-1|TRBD2|NA|TRBV6-2/TRBV6-3
TGTGCCAGCAGTCACTCTAGCGGGAGCGGCGAGCAGTTCTTC
CASSHSSGSGEQFF
>TRBJ2-3|NA|few|TRBV9
TGTGCCAGCAGCGTAGCTGCTTTGAGGGATACGCAGTATTTT
CASSVAALRDTQYF
>TRBJ2-3|TRBD1|NA|TRBV18
TGTGCCAGCTCACCCGGGACAGGGATGGATACGCAGTATTTT
CASSPGTGMDTQYF
>TRBJ2-7|TRBD2|NA|TRBV6-6
TGTGCCAGCAGTCACACCGGGACTAGCGGTTACGAGCAGTACTTC
CASSHTGTSGYEQYF
>TRBJ2-7|NA|NA|TRBV20-1
TGCAGTGCTAGGTCCAATAGGGGGAGGGCCACCTACGAGCAGTACTTC
CSARSNRGRATYEQYF
>TRBJ1-3|NA|few|TRBV2
TGTGCCAGCCGACGTTTGGAGTCTGGAAACACCATATATTTT
CASRRLESGNTIYF
>TRBJ1-2|NA|NA|TRBV4-2
TGTGCCAGCAGCCAAGGGACTTTCCGCTATGGCTACACCTTC
CASSQGTFRYGYTF
>TRBJ1-2|NA|few|TRBV5-1
TGCGCCAGCAGCCTCGGGACGGAGGGCTACACCTTC
CASSLGTEGYTF